This TCR beta chain was recovered during a study of blood T cell repertoires in COVID-19. Generated by immunoSEQ multiplex PCR, the TCRdb table keeps only in-frame clones and is missing some. In the table there are 200,000 to 250,000 clones, roughly 90% of which are singletons. Looked up from germline, CDR1 is SGHTA and CDR2 is FQGNSA. The CDR3 contains 15 residues. V lost 5 bases to trimming and J lost 5 bases; unmatched junction nucleotides: 11. This chain connects TRBV7-2 to TRBJ1-1; 7 bases line up with TRBD1. The TCR was taken from a man between 60 and 75 years old with COVID-19, enrolled during active disease. Sample: peripheral blood. In nucleotides, the CDR3 is TGTGCCAGCAGCACCCCCAGGGGGGAAGGGACTGAAGCTTTCTTT. Protein sequence: CASSTPRGEGTEAFF.